This T cell receptor (beta chain) was recovered during a study of cytomegalovirus exposure and HLA in healthy donors. Study observations and caveats: Analysis was carried out at a later point, and it linked a missense DCLRE1C variant to TCR beta V- and J-gene trimming. Accurate HLA-A and HLA-B prediction from TCR beta sequences was reported for most subjects.

The PCR had 60 Vbeta and 13 Jbeta primers. Assay used: immunoSEQ multiplex PCR; TCRdb lists only in-frame clones, some missing. Of around 130,000 clones in the sample, approximately 80% were seen once. On this clone: Its target is not known.

CDR1 is SGHRS, CDR2 YFSETQ, per germline. The J segment lost 5 bases and the V segment lost 4 bases, leaving 8 bases of the junction unmatched. The CDR3 runs 15 residues. The chain employs TRBV5-1 and TRBJ2-5; 10 bases align to TRBD2. The sequence derives from a girl aged 2-10 years in good health and CMV-seronegative. Specimen: PBMCs. This CDR3 is CASSPGLADTETQYF. Here the CDR3 DNA reads TGCGCCAGCAGCCCAGGACTAGCGGATACGGAGACCCAGTACTTC.